This is a list of T cell receptor beta chains from one sample in a study of shared clonotypes between healthy human individuals. Profiling relied on immunoSEQ multiplex PCR, and the TCRdb table lists in-frame clones only, not all of them. The repertoire consists of 2 million to 2.5 million clones, with 85% to 95% occurring once and the leading ten covering under 0.45%. Sequencing input: naive CD4+ T cells from PBMCs. The origin of the receptors is a man between 18 and 35 years old in good health. Some clones in this sample may be carry-over from other donors' samples. Both conserved end residues are part of each CDR3. The D gene is left open where the match is weak. Expanded clones get a size class; other rows say once, few or many, or leave the size out.

TRBD1 | TRBJ2-7 | TRBV2 | NA | CASTGQGRSYEQYF | TGTGCCAGCACCGGACAGGGAAGATCCTACGAGCAGTACTTC
TRBD1 | TRBJ1-2 | TRBV5-4 | NA | CASSLGDSNYGYTF | TGTGCCAGCAGCTTGGGGGACAGTAACTATGGCTACACCTTC
NA | TRBJ2-2 | TRBV25-1 | NA | CASSDLRTGPAGELFF | TGTGCCAGCAGTGATCTCCGAACAGGGCCGGCCGGGGAGCTGTTTTTT
NA | TRBJ2-7 | TRBV5-1 | NA | CASSPGAARYEQYF | TGCGCCAGCAGCCCGGGGGCTGCGAGATACGAGCAGTACTTC
NA | TRBJ1-2 | TRBV27 | NA | CASSTLRTEDYYGYTF | TGTGCCAGCAGCACCCTACGGACAGAAGACTATTATGGCTACACCTTC
TRBD2 | TRBJ2-1 | TRBV5-8 | once | CASSFSLAGDYNEQFF | TGTGCCAGCAGCTTTTCGTTAGCGGGAGACTACAATGAGCAGTTCTTC
TRBD1 | TRBJ2-2 | TRBV19 | once | CASSIDRGLDNTGELFF | TGTGCCAGTAGTATCGACAGGGGGCTTGATAACACCGGGGAGCTGTTTTTT
TRBD2 | TRBJ2-3 | TRBV7-6 | NA | CASSFRAGGADTQYF | TGTGCCAGCAGCTTCCGGGCGGGAGGGGCAGATACGCAGTATTTT
TRBD1 | TRBJ2-2 | TRBV28 | NA | CASSRRKTGANTGELFF | TGTGCCAGCAGCCGCAGGAAGACAGGGGCGAACACCGGGGAGCTGTTTTTT
TRBD1 | TRBJ2-1 | TRBV2 | NA | CASNYRTGANEQFF | TGTGCCAGCAACTATCGGACAGGGGCCAATGAGCAGTTCTTC
TRBD1 | TRBJ1-5 | TRBV10-3 | NA | CAISEFEDRGRDQPQHF | TGTGCCATCAGTGAGTTTGAAGACAGGGGCAGGGATCAGCCCCAGCATTTT
TRBD1 | TRBJ1-5 | TRBV6-1 | once | CASSWDRGQPQHF | TGTGCCAGCAGTTGGGACAGGGGCCAGCCCCAGCATTTT
NA | TRBJ2-3 | TRBV5-4 | NA | CASSLWQGTDTQYF | TGTGCCAGCAGCTTGTGGCAGGGTACAGATACGCAGTATTTT
NA | TRBJ2-7 | TRBV19 | once | CASKRSRDGAYEQYF | TGTGCCAGTAAGAGATCCCGGGACGGAGCCTACGAGCAGTACTTC
TRBD1 | TRBJ1-2 | TRBV6-1 | NA | CASSEYAGGGLAPGYTF | TGTGCCAGCAGTGAATACGCAGGGGGCGGATTAGCCCCTGGCTACACCTTC
TRBD2 | TRBJ2-2 | TRBV7-9 | NA | CASSLSSGITNTGELFF | TGTGCCAGCAGCTTATCTAGCGGGATTACGAACACCGGGGAGCTGTTTTTT
TRBD1 | TRBJ1-2 | TRBV9 | NA | CASRTSGTGVGYTF | TGTGCCAGCAGGACCTCCGGGACAGGGGTTGGCTACACCTTC
TRBD2 | TRBJ2-3 | TRBV4-3 | NA | CASSQDLLAGGQPGADTQYF | TGCGCCAGCAGCCAAGATTTACTAGCGGGAGGCCAGCCCGGAGCAGATACGCAGTATTTT
NA | TRBJ2-2 | TRBV7-3 | NA | CASSPRSAGELFF | TGTGCCAGCAGCCCACGGAGCGCCGGGGAGCTGTTTTTT
NA | TRBJ1-2 | TRBV21-1 | NA | CASTLFGGNHNYGYTF | TGTGCCAGCACGCTTTTCGGCGGAAATCATAACTATGGCTACACCTTC
TRBD1 | TRBJ1-4 | TRBV7-2 | once | CASSRPSGWGQNEKLFF | TGTGCCAGCAGCCGGCCTTCTGGGTGGGGACAGAATGAAAAACTGTTTTTT
NA | TRBJ2-3 | TRBV19 | NA | CASSTGFSTDTQYF | TGTGCCAGTAGTACAGGGTTCTCCACAGATACGCAGTATTTT
NA | TRBJ2-7 | TRBV11-3 | NA | CASSLRSTYEQYF | TGTGCCAGCAGTTTGAGAAGCACCTACGAGCAGTACTTC
NA | TRBJ2-7 | TRBV28 | NA | CASRWDGTYEQYF | TGTGCCAGCAGGTGGGACGGTACCTACGAGCAGTACTTC
NA | TRBJ1-4 | TRBV18 | NA | CASSRQVASEKLFF | TGTGCCAGCTCACGACAGGTGGCTTCTGAAAAACTGTTTTTT
NA | TRBJ2-1 | TRBV6-6 | NA | CASSYGPPSPHNEQFF | TGTGCCAGCAGTTACGGCCCTCCCTCCCCCCACAATGAGCAGTTCTTC
TRBD1 | TRBJ2-1 | TRBV7-2 | NA | CASRHQGATILNEQFF | TGTGCCAGCAGACATCAGGGGGCAACGATTCTCAATGAGCAGTTCTTC
TRBD1 | TRBJ1-4 | TRBV28 | NA | CASSESRTGSREKLFF | TGTGCCAGCAGTGAATCCCGGACAGGGTCGCGAGAAAAACTGTTTTTT
TRBD2 | TRBJ2-1 | TRBV10-3 | NA | CAISESSGRAGRSYNEQFF | TGTGCCATCAGTGAATCTAGCGGGAGGGCCGGGAGGTCCTACAATGAGCAGTTCTTC
NA | TRBJ1-2 | TRBV6-1 | NA | CASSEFQGDYGYTF | TGTGCCAGCAGTGAATTCCAGGGTGACTATGGCTACACCTTC
NA | TRBJ1-1 | TRBV27 | NA | CASSLGIYRAFF | TGTGCCAGCAGTTTAGGGATCTATCGAGCTTTCTTT
NA | TRBJ1-5 | TRBV7-8 | NA | CASSLRTDQPQHF | TGTGCCAGCAGCTTGCGGACAGATCAGCCCCAGCATTTT
TRBD2 | TRBJ2-7 | TRBV6-5 | NA | CASRKSGSPYEQYF | TGTGCCAGCAGGAAGAGCGGGAGCCCGTACGAGCAGTACTTC
NA | TRBJ2-3 | TRBV7-9 | NA | CASSLGQGSDTQYF | TGTGCCAGCAGCTTAGGGCAGGGGTCAGATACGCAGTATTTT
NA | TRBJ2-7 | TRBV5-6 | NA | CASSRSGTPPYEQYF | TGTGCCAGCAGCCGGTCCGGGACCCCGCCCTACGAGCAGTACTTC
TRBD1 | TRBJ2-3 | TRBV2 | NA | CASSGQQGAGDTQYF | TGTGCCAGCAGTGGTCAGCAGGGGGCGGGAGATACGCAGTATTTT
NA | TRBJ2-7 | TRBV5-4 | NA | CASSSKQEQVYEQYF | TGTGCCAGCAGCTCAAAACAGGAGCAAGTCTACGAGCAGTACTTC
NA | TRBJ1-2 | TRBV5-1 | NA | CASSARGGEYGYTF | TGCGCCAGCAGCGCCCGGGGCGGGGAGTATGGCTACACCTTC
TRBD2 | TRBJ2-3 | TRBV5-1 | NA | CASSPGLAGRTDTQYF | TGCGCCAGCAGCCCGGGACTAGCGGGAAGGACAGATACGCAGTATTTT
NA | TRBJ2-7 | TRBV4-2 | NA | CASSRPLGESHNEQYF | TGTGCCAGCAGCCGCCCCCTCGGGGAATCCCACAACGAGCAGTACTTC
TRBD2 | TRBJ2-3 | TRBV15 | NA | CATSLAGGTQYF | TGTGCCACCAGCCTAGCGGGGGGTACGCAGTATTTT
TRBD1 | TRBJ1-2 | TRBV5-1 | NA | CASSYAGQGALGYTF | TGCGCCAGCAGTTACGCGGGACAGGGGGCGCTTGGCTACACCTTC
NA | TRBJ2-1 | TRBV5-1 | NA | CASSSPTSNNEQFF | TGCGCCAGCAGCTCCCCGACTAGTAACAATGAGCAGTTCTTC
NA | TRBJ1-5 | TRBV11-2 | NA | CASSRVNQPQHF | TGTGCCAGCAGCAGAGTCAATCAGCCCCAGCATTTT
TRBD2 | TRBJ2-1 | TRBV7-2 | NA | CASGLSGILEQFF | TGTGCCAGCGGACTTAGCGGGATACTTGAGCAGTTCTTC
TRBD1 | TRBJ1-1 | TRBV5-4 | NA | CASSLGQDTEAFF | TGTGCCAGCAGCCTTGGACAGGACACTGAAGCTTTCTTT
NA | TRBJ1-6 | TRBV30 | NA | CAWSSSSYNSPLHF | TGTGCCTGGAGTTCCAGCTCCTATAATTCACCCCTCCACTTT
NA | TRBJ2-5 | TRBV5-1 | NA | CASSGSQETQYF | TGCGCCAGCAGCGGGTCCCAAGAGACCCAGTACTTC
NA | TRBJ2-7 | TRBV5-5 | NA | CASSLEVGISYEQYF | TGTGCCAGCAGCTTGGAGGTCGGGATCTCCTACGAGCAGTACTTC
NA | TRBJ2-5 | TRBV5-1 | NA | CASSWGATSQGETQYF | TGCGCCAGCAGCTGGGGGGCGACTAGTCAGGGAGAGACCCAGTACTTC
NA | TRBJ1-5 | TRBV2 | NA | CASSDFLGWYDNQPQHF | TGTGCCAGCAGTGACTTTCTCGGTTGGTATGACAATCAGCCCCAGCATTTT
NA | TRBJ1-5 | TRBV29-1 | NA | CSVRDSYSNQPQHF | TGCAGCGTTCGCGACAGTTATAGCAATCAGCCCCAGCATTTT
TRBD2 | TRBJ2-5 | TRBV5-1 | NA | CASSLGPFSGSPGETQYF | TGCGCCAGCAGCTTGGGACCGTTCAGCGGGAGCCCAGGGGAGACCCAGTACTTC
TRBD1 | TRBJ1-5 | TRBV18 | NA | CASSPPGTGRNQPQHF | TGTGCCAGCTCACCACCCGGGACAGGGCGCAATCAGCCCCAGCATTTT
TRBD1 | TRBJ1-5 | TRBV28 | NA | CASSPTGGAGYSNQPQHF | TGTGCCAGCAGCCCGACAGGGGGCGCAGGGTATAGCAATCAGCCCCAGCATTTT
NA | TRBJ1-1 | TRBV18 | NA | CASSPIRENTEAFF | TGTGCCAGCTCACCAATTAGAGAGAACACTGAAGCTTTCTTT
NA | TRBJ2-5 | TRBV5-1 | NA | CASSLAGFETQYF | TGCGCCAGCAGCTTGGCCGGTTTTGAGACCCAGTACTTC
TRBD2 | TRBJ2-5 | TRBV10-2 | NA | CASSEPGRAETQYF | TGCGCCAGCAGTGAGCCAGGGAGGGCTGAGACCCAGTACTTC